This T cell receptor beta chain is drawn from a study of CD8+ T cells in alopecia areata. Study at large: Female approximately 6-10-week-old C3H/HeJ recipients received skin from roughly 6-12-month-old C3H/HeJ graft donors with spontaneous alopecia. Study results and caveats: It was lesional scalp, especially alopecia totalis/universalis, that showed higher clonality than normal scalp. In patients, TCRs were shared less clearly than in mice, and HLA may possibly be involved. Sequences from scalp samples also cover resident alphabeta T cells of normal skin.

The CDR3 is made up of 13 amino acids. Looked up from germline, CDR1 is LGHNA and CDR2 is YNLKQL (reference sequence). Extraction and reverse transcription of RNA yielded cDNA as the sequencing template. Profiling relied on immunoSEQ multiplex PCR, and the TCRdb table lists in-frame clones only, not all of them. The specimen has 290,000 or so clones, none found just once. The table lists this clone with many counts. As yet, its antigen is unknown. Gene names are mouse gene names. The CDR3 end falls 4 residues outside the read, so it is completed with the germline J gene. The same CDR3 is also encoded by other DNA sequences in this sample. Markers including CD4, CD8alpha, NKG2D and NKG2ACE guided sorting of pooled cutaneous lymph node cells.

This rearrangement joins TRBV5 to TRBJ2-5; a possible D gene is TRBD1 (6 bases). The sequence was collected from a C3H/HeJ mouse with alopecia areata. This strain's MHC haplotype is H2-k. The specimen sequenced was CD4+ T cells sorted from a lymph node. The CDR3 DNA, read in part, is TGTGCCAGCAGCCAAGAGAGGGGGGAC. The encoded protein is CASSQERGD. The entire CDR3 sequence reads CASSQERGDTQYF.